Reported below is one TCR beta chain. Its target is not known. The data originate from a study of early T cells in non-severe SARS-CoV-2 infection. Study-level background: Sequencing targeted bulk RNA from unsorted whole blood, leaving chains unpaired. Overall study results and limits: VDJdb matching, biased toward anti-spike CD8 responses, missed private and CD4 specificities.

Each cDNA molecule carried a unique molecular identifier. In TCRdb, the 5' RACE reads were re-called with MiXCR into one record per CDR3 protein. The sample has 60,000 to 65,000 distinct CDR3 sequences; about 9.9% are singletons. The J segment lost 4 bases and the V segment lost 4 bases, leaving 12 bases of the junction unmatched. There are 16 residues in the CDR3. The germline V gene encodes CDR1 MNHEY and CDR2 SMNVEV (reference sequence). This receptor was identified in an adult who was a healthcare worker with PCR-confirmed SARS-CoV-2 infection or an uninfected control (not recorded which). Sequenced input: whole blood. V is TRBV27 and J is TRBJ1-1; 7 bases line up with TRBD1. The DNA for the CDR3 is TGTGCCAGCAGTTCAATACCACCAGGGGGTGGCACTGAAGCTTTCTTT. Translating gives CASSSIPPGGGTEAFF.